This T cell receptor (beta chain) was captured by sequencing in a study of blood T cell repertoires in COVID-19. Study details: Samples representing acute and convalescent COVID-19 were sourced from the United States, Italy and Spain. From T cells, B-cell-depleted T cells, or PBMCs came the material, which was cDNA or gDNA.

V was trimmed by 2 bases and J by 4 bases, leaving 14 bases between them. Germline V lookup: CDR1 MNHEY, CDR2 SMNVEV (reference sequence). The CDR3 contains 15 residues. Methods used by the authors: Estimates of nucleated cell counts were drawn from the amplification of reference gene primers. Clones were read by immunoSEQ multiplex PCR, and TCRdb kept only the in-frame ones, dropping some. That table furnishes V, J and clone size, whereas the DNA furnished D and trimming. Here the sample spans about 58,000 clones, nearly 95% being singletons. Sequencing used peripheral blood. This TCR was recovered from a man aged 45-65 years with active COVID-19. The chain carries TRBV27 and TRBJ1-1; TRBD1 might be the D (5 bases). CDR3 nucleotides: TGTGCCAGCAGTTTAAACAGGCCCCAGAGCACTGAAGCTTTCTTT. This translates into CASSLNRPQSTEAFF.